This T cell receptor (beta chain) was retrieved from a study of blood T cell repertoires in COVID-19. Clones were read by immunoSEQ multiplex PCR, and TCRdb kept only the in-frame ones, dropping some. Here the sample spans about 68,000 clones, about 90% being singletons. Between the trimmed V and J ends, which lost 0 bases and 8 bases, there was a span of 13 bases. CDR3 size: 14 residues. Germline V gives CDR1 SGHTA, CDR2 FQGNSA. Sequencing was performed on peripheral blood. The TCR was taken from a woman between 45 and 65 years old with COVID-19, enrolled during active disease. The chain combines TRBV7-2 with TRBJ1-2; D uncertain. CDR3 sequence (DNA): TGTGCCAGCAGCTTAGCGGGAGGAAGCGAAGGCTACACCTTC. Translation gives CASSLAGGSEGYTF.